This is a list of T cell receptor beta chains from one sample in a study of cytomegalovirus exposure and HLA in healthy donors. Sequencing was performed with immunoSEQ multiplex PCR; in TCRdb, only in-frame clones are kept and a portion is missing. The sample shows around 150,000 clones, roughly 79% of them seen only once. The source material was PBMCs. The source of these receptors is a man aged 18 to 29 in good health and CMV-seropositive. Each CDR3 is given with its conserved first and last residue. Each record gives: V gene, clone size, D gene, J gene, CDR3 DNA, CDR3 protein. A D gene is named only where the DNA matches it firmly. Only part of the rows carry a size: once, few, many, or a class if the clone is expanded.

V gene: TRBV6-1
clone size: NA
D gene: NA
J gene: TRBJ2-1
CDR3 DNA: TGTGCCAGCAGTGGGACAGCCTCGCACTACAATGAGCAGTTCTTC
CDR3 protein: CASSGTASHYNEQFF

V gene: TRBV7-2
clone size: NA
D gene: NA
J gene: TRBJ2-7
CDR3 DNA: TGTGCCAGCAGCTTAGCGTGGGACACAGACAGAATCTACGAGCAGTACTTC
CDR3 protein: CASSLAWDTDRIYEQYF

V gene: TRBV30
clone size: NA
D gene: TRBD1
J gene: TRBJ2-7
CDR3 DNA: TGTGCCTGGAGTGTAGGGGGCGTTTACGAGCAGTACTTC
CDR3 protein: CAWSVGGVYEQYF

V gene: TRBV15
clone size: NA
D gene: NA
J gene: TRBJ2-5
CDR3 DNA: TGTGCCACCAGCTACGAGGGGACCCAGTACTTC
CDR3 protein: CATSYEGTQYF

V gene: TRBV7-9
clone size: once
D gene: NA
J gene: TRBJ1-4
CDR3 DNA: TGTGCCAGCAGCTCCATCAAACATGCAACTAATGAAAAACTGTTTTTT
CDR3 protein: CASSSIKHATNEKLFF

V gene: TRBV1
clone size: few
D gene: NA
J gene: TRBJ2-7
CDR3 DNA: TGCACCAGCAGCCACGAGCACGAGCAGTACTTC
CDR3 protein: CTSSHEHEQYF

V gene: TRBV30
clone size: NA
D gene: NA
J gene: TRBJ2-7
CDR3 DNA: TGTGCCTGGAGTCGGGACAACTACGAGCAGTACTTC
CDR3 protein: CAWSRDNYEQYF

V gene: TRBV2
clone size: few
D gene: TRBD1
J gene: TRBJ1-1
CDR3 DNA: TGTGCCAGCAGTGACCAGGGGGTCACTGAAGCTTTCTTT
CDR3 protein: CASSDQGVTEAFF

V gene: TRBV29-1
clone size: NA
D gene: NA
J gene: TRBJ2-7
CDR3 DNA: TGCAGCGTTGAAGATTCAATGGGGAGTGGGTACGAGCAGTACTTC
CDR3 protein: CSVEDSMGSGYEQYF

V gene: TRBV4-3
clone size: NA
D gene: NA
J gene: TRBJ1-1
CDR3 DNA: TGCGCCCCTCTCAGAGGGCCTTCCGAAGCTTTCTTT
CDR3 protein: CAPLRGPSEAFF

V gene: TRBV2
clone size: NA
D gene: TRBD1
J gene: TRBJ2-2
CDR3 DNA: TGTGCCAGCAGTCAACCGGGACAGGGGGGCACCGGGGAGCTGTTTTTT
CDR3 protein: CASSQPGQGGTGELFF

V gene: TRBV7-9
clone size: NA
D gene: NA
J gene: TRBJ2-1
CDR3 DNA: TGTGCCAGCAGCTCGACTAGTGGGGGGGCCGTCTCCTACAATGAGCAGTTCTTC
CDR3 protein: CASSSTSGGAVSYNEQFF

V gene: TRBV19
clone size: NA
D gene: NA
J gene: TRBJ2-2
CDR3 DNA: TGTGCCAGTAGCGCGGGGCACCCGAACACCGGGGAGCTGTTTTTT
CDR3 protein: CASSAGHPNTGELFF

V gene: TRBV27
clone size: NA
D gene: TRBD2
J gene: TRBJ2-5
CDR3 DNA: TGTGCCAGCAGTTTGACTAGCGGGAGAAGAAAAGAGACCCAGTACTTC
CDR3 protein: CASSLTSGRRKETQYF

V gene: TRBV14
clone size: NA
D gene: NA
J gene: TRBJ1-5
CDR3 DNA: TGTGCCAGCAGCCAATTAACAGTATATAGCAATCAGCCCCAGCATTTT
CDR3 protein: CASSQLTVYSNQPQHF

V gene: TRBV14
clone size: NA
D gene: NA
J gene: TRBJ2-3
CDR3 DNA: TGTGCCAGCAGCCAACGACAGCCTAGCACAGATACGCAGTATTTT
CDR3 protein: CASSQRQPSTDTQYF

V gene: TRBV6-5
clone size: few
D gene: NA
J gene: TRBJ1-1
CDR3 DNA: TGTGCCAGCCGAGACACTGAAGCTTTCTTT
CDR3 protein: CASRDTEAFF

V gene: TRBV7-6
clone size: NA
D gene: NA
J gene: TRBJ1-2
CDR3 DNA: TGTGCCAGCAGCCCAACCCAGGTCGGTGGCTACACCTTC
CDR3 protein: CASSPTQVGGYTF

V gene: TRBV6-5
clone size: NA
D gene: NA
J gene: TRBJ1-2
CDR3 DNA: TGTGCCAGCACCGGGGACACCTACTATGGCTACACCTTC
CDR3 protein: CASTGDTYYGYTF

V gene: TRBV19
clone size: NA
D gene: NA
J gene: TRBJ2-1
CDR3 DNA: TGTGCCAGTAGTATCCGGGAGTACGATGAGCAGTTCTTC
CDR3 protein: CASSIREYDEQFF

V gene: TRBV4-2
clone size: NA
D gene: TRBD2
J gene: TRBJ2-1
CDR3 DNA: TGTGCCAGCAGCCAACCCGGACTAGCGGAGGACAATGAGCAGTTCTTC
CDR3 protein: CASSQPGLAEDNEQFF

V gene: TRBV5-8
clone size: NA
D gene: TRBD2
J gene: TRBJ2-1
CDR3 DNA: TGTGCCAGCAGCTTAGGACTAGCGGGGACAAATGAGCAGTTCTTC
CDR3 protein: CASSLGLAGTNEQFF

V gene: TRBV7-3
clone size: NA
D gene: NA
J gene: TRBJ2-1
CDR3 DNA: TGTGCCAGCAGCTCGCTAGTGGGGGGGCCGGATGAGCAGTTCTTC
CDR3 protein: CASSSLVGGPDEQFF

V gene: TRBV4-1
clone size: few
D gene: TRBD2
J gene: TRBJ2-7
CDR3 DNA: TGCGCCAGCAGCCAAGTGACTAGCGGCTACGAGCAGTACTTC
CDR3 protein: CASSQVTSGYEQYF

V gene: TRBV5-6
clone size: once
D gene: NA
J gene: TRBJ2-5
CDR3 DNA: TGTGCCAGCAGCTCCTCCGGGACCCAGTACTTC
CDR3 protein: CASSSSGTQYF

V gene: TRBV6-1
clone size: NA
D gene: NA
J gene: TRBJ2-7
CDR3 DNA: TGTGCCAGCAGTGAACTGTGGGCTGGAACCTACGAGCAGTACTTC
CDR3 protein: CASSELWAGTYEQYF

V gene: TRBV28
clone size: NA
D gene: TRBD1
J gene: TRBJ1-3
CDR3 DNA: TGTGCCAGCAGTTTAGAGACAGGGGGAAACACCATATATTTT
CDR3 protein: CASSLETGGNTIYF

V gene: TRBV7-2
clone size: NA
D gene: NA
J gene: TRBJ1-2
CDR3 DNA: TGTGCCAGCAGCCGTGCCCGAGGCGATGGCTACACCTTC
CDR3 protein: CASSRARGDGYTF

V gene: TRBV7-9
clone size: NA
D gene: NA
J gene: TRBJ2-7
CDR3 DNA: TGTGCCAGCAGCCCTAGCTCCTACGAGCAGTACTTC
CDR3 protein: CASSPSSYEQYF

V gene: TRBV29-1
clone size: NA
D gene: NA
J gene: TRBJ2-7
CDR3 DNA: TGCAGCGTTGCCCCGGGCGGGGTCTACGAGCAGTACTTC
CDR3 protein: CSVAPGGVYEQYF

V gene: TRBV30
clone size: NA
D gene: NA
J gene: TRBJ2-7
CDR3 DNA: TGTGCCTGGAGCGCCGGGCCCGGGGACGAGCAGTACTTC
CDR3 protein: CAWSAGPGDEQYF

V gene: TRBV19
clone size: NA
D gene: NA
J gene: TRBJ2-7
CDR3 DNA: TGTGCCAGTTCTAGCGCAACAGACTACGAGCAGTACTTC
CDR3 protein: CASSSATDYEQYF

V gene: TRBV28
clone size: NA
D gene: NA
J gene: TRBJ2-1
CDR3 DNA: TGTGCCAGCAGTTTATGGGGCGAAGGCAATGAGCAGTTCTTC
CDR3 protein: CASSLWGEGNEQFF

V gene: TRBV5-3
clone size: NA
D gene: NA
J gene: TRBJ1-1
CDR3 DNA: TGTGCCAGAGCCGCCGCCATTGCAGAGAACACTGAAGCTTTCTTT
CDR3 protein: CARAAAIAENTEAFF

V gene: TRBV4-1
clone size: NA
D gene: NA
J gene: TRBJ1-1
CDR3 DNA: TGCGCCAGCAGCCCCGGGATGGCTGAAGCTTTCTTT
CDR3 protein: CASSPGMAEAFF

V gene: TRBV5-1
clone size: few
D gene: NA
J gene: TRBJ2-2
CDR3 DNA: TGCGCCAGCAGCTTGGGGGAGCCCGGGGAGCTGTTTTTT
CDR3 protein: CASSLGEPGELFF

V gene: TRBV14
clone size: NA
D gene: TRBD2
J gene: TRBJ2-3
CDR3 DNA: TGTGCCAGCAGCCTTCTAGTGGGGGGGTATGGAGATACGCAGTATTTT
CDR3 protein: CASSLLVGGYGDTQYF

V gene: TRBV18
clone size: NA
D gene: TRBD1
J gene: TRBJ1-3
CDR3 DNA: TGTGCCAGCTCACCCCTGACAGGGACTGGAAACACCATATATTTT
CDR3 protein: CASSPLTGTGNTIYF

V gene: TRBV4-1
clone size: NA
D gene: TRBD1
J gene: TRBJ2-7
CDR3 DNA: TGCGCCAGCAGCCGTATAAACGCCCCGGGACAGAGCTACGAGCAGTACTTC
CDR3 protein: CASSRINAPGQSYEQYF

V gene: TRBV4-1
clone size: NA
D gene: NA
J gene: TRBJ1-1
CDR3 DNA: TGCGCCAGCAGCCTTCGGACAAATTCGAACACTGAAGCTTTCTTT
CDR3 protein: CASSLRTNSNTEAFF

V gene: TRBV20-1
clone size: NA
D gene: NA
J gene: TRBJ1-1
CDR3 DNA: TGCAGTGCCCTGGGGAGTGAAGCTTTCTTT
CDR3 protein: CSALGSEAFF

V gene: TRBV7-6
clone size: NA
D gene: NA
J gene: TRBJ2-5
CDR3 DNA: TGTGCCAGCAGCTTAAGGAGAGGGTCGGGAGAGACCCAGTACTTC
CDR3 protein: CASSLRRGSGETQYF

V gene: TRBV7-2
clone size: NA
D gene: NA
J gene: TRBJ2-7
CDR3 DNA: TGTGCCAGCAGCTTAAATTCCCGGACTTCCTACGAGCAGTACTTC
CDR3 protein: CASSLNSRTSYEQYF

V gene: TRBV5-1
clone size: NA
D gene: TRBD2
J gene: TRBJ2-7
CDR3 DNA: TGCGCCAGCAGCTTGTCGGCTAGCGGGAGTCACTACGAGCAGTACTTC
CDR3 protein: CASSLSASGSHYEQYF

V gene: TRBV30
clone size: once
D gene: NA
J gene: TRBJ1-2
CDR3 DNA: TGTGCCTGGAGTACCGGGGTCGGGGGCTACACCTTC
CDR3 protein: CAWSTGVGGYTF

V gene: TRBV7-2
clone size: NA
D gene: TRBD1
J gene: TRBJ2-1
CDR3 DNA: TGTGCCAGCAGCTTAGGACAGGGTTGGGATGAGCAGTTCTTC
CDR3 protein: CASSLGQGWDEQFF

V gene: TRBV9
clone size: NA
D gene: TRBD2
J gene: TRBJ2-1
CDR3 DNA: TGTGCCAGCAGCGGGACTAGTGGGGGGAGCTCCTACAATGAGCAGTTCTTC
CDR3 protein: CASSGTSGGSSYNEQFF

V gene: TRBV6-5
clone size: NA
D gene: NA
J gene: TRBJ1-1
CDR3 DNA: TGTGCCAGCAGTTCTGGGAGGTGGTCCCCTGAAGCTTTCTTT
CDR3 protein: CASSSGRWSPEAFF

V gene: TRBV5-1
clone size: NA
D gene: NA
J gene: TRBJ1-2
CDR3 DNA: TGCGCCAGCAGCTGGGGAGGGCTACCAGACTTTTATGGCTACACCTTC
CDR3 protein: CASSWGGLPDFYGYTF

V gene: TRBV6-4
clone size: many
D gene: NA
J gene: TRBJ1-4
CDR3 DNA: TGTGCCAGCAGCAGGGCAACTAATGAAAAACTGTTTTTT
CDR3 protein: CASSRATNEKLFF

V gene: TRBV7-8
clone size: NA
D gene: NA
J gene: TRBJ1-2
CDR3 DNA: TGTGCCAGCAGCTTAGCGCGGATGGCTTCCTATGGCTACACCTTC
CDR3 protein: CASSLARMASYGYTF

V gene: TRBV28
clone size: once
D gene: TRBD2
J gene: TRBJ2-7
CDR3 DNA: TGTGCCAGCACCCTAGGACTAGCGGGTTACGAGCAGTACTTC
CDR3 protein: CASTLGLAGYEQYF

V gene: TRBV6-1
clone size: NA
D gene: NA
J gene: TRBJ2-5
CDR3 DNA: TGTGCCAGCACTGGCAGGGGAGAGACCCAGTACTTC
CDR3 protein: CASTGRGETQYF

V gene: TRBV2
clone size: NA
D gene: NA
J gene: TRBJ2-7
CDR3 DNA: TGTGCCAGCAGTGAAGGGACTATGGTTTTCTACGAGCAGTACTTC
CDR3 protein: CASSEGTMVFYEQYF

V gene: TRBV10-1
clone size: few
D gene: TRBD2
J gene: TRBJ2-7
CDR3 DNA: TGCGCCAGCAGTGAGTCCTCTAGCGGGATCTACGAGCAGTACTTC
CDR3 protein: CASSESSSGIYEQYF